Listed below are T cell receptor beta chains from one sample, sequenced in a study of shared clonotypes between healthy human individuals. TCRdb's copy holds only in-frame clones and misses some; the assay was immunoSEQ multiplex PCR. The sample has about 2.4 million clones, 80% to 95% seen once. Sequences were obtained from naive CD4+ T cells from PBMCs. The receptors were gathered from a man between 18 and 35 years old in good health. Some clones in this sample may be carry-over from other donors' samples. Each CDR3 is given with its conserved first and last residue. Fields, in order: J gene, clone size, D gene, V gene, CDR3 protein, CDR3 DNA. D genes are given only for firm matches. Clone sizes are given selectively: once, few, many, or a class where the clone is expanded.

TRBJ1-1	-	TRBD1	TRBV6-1	CASSWTGDTEAFF	TGTGCCAGCAGTTGGACAGGGGACACTGAAGCTTTCTTT
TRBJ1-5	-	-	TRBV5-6	CASSLGNSNQPQHF	TGTGCCAGCAGCTTGGGCAATAGCAATCAGCCCCAGCATTTT
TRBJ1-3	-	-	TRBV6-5	CASSQGGNTIYF	TGTGCCAGCAGCCAAGGGGGAAACACCATATATTTT
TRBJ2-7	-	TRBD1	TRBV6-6	CATDRGTYEQYF	TGTGCCACCGACAGGGGCACCTACGAGCAGTACTTC
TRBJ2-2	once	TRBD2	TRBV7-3	CASSLTGTSGTVTGELFF	TGTGCCAGCAGCTTAACAGGGACTAGCGGGACCGTCACCGGGGAGCTGTTTTTT
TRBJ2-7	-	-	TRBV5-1	CASSGGPQSYEQYF	TGCGCCAGCAGTGGGGGGCCTCAATCCTACGAGCAGTACTTC
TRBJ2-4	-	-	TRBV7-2	CASSLGVDRRQNIQYF	TGTGCCAGCAGCTTAGGGGTTGATAGGAGGCAAAACATTCAGTACTTC
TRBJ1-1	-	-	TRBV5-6	CASSSLYGDALTNTEAFF	TGTGCCAGCAGCTCCCTTTATGGGGACGCCTTAACGAACACTGAAGCTTTCTTT
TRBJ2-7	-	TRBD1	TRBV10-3	CAISESRDRGSEQYF	TGTGCCATCAGTGAGTCGCGGGACAGGGGTAGCGAGCAGTACTTC
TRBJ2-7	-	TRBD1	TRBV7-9	CASSLRVTGTGFYEQYF	TGTGCCAGCAGCTTAAGGGTAACCGGGACAGGGTTCTACGAGCAGTACTTC
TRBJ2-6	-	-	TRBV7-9	CASSSGQSSSGANVLTF	TGTGCCAGCAGCTCCGGACAGTCAAGCTCTGGGGCCAACGTCCTGACTTTC
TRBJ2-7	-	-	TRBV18	CASSPMGQSYEQYF	TGTGCCAGCTCACCTATGGGACAATCCTACGAGCAGTACTTC
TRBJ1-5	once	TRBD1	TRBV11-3	CASSLDLGQPTGWPQHF	TGTGCCAGCAGCTTAGATCTGGGACAGCCGACAGGTTGGCCCCAGCATTTT
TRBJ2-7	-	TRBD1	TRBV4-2	CASSRTGNEQYF	TGTGCCAGCAGCCGGACAGGGAACGAGCAGTACTTC
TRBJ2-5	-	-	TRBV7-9	CASSPTRETQYF	TGTGCCAGCAGCCCTACCCGGGAGACCCAGTACTTC
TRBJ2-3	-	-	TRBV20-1	CSASVADTQYF	TGCAGTGCTAGCGTAGCAGATACGCAGTATTTT
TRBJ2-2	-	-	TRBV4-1	CASSQGDAGELFF	TGCGCCAGCAGCCAAGGTGATGCCGGGGAGCTGTTTTTT
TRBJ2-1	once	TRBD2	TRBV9	CASSVGGGRAANEQFF	TGTGCCAGCAGCGTTGGTGGCGGGAGGGCCGCGAATGAGCAGTTCTTC
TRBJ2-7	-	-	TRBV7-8	CASSLGGYVDIYEQYF	TGTGCCAGCAGCTTAGGGGGGTATGTAGATATCTACGAGCAGTACTTC
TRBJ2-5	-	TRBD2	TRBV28	CASSSQTMGLAGGKGGTQYF	TGTGCCAGCAGTTCACAAACTATGGGACTAGCGGGAGGGAAGGGGGGGACCCAGTACTTC
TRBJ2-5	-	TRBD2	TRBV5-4	CVSSGGLAAQTQYF	TGTGTCAGCAGCGGGGGACTAGCGGCACAGACCCAGTACTTC
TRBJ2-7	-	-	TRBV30	CAWNRQGRHEQYF	TGTGCCTGGAATCGGCAGGGGCGTCACGAGCAGTACTTC
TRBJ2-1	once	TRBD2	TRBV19	CASRTSFNNEQFF	TGTGCCAGCAGGACTAGCTTTAACAATGAGCAGTTCTTC
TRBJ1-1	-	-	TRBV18	CASSPPIGGWTEAFF	TGTGCCAGCTCACCACCTATAGGGGGGTGGACTGAAGCTTTCTTT
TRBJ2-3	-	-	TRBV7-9	CASSLAGQSTDTQYF	TGTGCCAGCAGCTTAGCGGGACAAAGCACAGATACGCAGTATTTT
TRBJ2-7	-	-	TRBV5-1	CASSPAAPVYEQYF	TGCGCCAGCAGCCCCGCTGCCCCCGTCTACGAGCAGTACTTC
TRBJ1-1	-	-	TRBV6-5	CASLPMSISSEAFF	TGTGCCAGCCTCCCTATGTCGATCAGCTCTGAAGCTTTCTTT
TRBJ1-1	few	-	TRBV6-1	CAIRQYEAFF	TGTGCCATACGACAGTATGAAGCTTTCTTT
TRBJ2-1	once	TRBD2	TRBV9	CASSVGTSAIYNEQFF	TGTGCCAGCAGCGTTGGGACTAGCGCTATCTACAATGAGCAGTTCTTC
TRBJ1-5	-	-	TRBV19	CASSPRPGDNNQPQHF	TGTGCCAGTAGCCCCCGACCCGGAGATAACAATCAGCCCCAGCATTTT
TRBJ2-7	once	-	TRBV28	CASSSSGAGEVEQYF	TGTGCCAGCAGTTCCTCGGGGGCGGGAGAAGTGGAGCAGTACTTC
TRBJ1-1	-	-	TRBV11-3	CASSQTANTEAFF	TGTGCCAGCAGCCAGACAGCGAACACTGAAGCTTTCTTT
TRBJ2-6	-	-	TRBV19	CASSIRPGIVGANVLTF	TGTGCCAGTAGTATAAGGCCGGGGATTGTTGGGGCCAACGTCCTGACTTTC
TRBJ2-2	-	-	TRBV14	CASSQARNTGELFF	TGTGCCAGCAGCCAAGCTAGGAACACCGGGGAGCTGTTTTTT
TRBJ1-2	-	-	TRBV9	CASSEPHGGVYGYTF	TGTGCCAGCAGCGAGCCCCATGGGGGGGTGTACGGCTACACCTTC
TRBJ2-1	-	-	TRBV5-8	CASSFWQYNEQFF	TGTGCCAGCAGCTTTTGGCAGTACAATGAGCAGTTCTTC
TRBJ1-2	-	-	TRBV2	CASKRGEGVYGYTF	TGTGCCAGCAAGCGGGGGGAAGGGGTCTATGGCTACACCTTC
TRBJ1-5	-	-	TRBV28	CASSSGGGFSQPQHF	TGTGCCAGCAGTTCTGGTGGGGGATTCAGTCAGCCCCAGCATTTT
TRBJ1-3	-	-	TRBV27	CASSPRGRANTIYF	TGTGCCAGCAGCCCCAGGGGCCGTGCAAACACCATATATTTT
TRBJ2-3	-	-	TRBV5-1	CASSLGLADITDTQYF	TGCGCCAGCAGCTTGGGGTTAGCGGATATCACGGATACGCAGTATTTT
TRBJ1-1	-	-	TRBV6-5	CASSFPGRNTEAFF	TGTGCCAGCAGTTTTCCGGGGAGGAACACTGAAGCTTTCTTT
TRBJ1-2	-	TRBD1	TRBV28	CASSPNHRDRGYTF	TGTGCCAGCAGTCCTAACCACAGGGACAGGGGCTACACCTTC
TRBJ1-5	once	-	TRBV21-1	CASSSLDRASNQPQHF	TGTGCCAGCAGCAGCCTCGACAGGGCTAGCAATCAGCCCCAGCATTTT
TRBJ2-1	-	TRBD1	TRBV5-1	CASSRTGGFDEQFF	TGCGCCAGCAGTCGGACAGGGGGCTTCGATGAGCAGTTCTTC
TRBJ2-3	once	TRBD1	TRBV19	CASTDRGVSTDTQYF	TGTGCCAGTACTGACAGGGGTGTCTCCACAGATACGCAGTATTTT
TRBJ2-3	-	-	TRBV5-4	CASSFDRHTDTQYF	TGTGCCAGCAGCTTCGACAGACACACAGATACGCAGTATTTT
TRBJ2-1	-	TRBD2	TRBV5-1	CASSLAGTSGRAGGYNEQFF	TGCGCCAGCAGCTTGGCCGGGACTAGCGGGAGGGCCGGTGGGTACAATGAGCAGTTCTTC